This TCR beta chain was identified during a study of blood T cell repertoires in COVID-19. The wider study: The study drew acute and convalescent COVID-19 samples from the United States, Italy and Spain. PBMCs, B-cell-depleted T cells, or T cells provided the cDNA or gDNA that made up the material.

CDR1 and CDR2 from the germline V gene are LGHNT and FRNRAP. The V and J ends lost 1 base and 13 bases respectively, with 11 bases between them. The CDR3 length is 12 residues. Original processing methods: How many nucleated cells were present was estimated from reference gene primer amplification. Assay used: immunoSEQ multiplex PCR; TCRdb lists only in-frame clones, some missing. The D gene and trimming were derived from the DNA, and the V and J assignments and clone size from that table. The profile shows 200,000 or so clones, approximately 86% of them singletons. V and J are TRBV12-5 and TRBJ2-1, with a tentative D call TRBD1 (6 bases). The TCR sequence derives from a man aged 70 or older with active or convalescent COVID-19. The specimen was peripheral blood. CDR3 coding DNA: TGTGCTAGTGGTTTGGACCAGGGGAATCAGTTCTTC. Translated, it gives CASGLDQGNQFF.